What follows are 14 T cell receptor beta chains derived from one specimen sequenced in a study of blood T cell repertoires in COVID-19. Method: immunoSEQ multiplex PCR; TCRdb's copy keeps in-frame clones and lacks some. The table lists approximately 400,000 clones, 70% to 90% of them singletons, with 10% to 15% in the top ten. Sequencing was performed on peripheral blood. The receptors here all came from a woman aged 45-60 years with COVID-19, enrolled during active disease.

The rearrangement joins TRBV7-9 to TRBJ2-1, with TRBD2 matching over 8 bases. CDR3 size: 15 residues. Germline assignment: CDR1 SEHNR and CDR2 FQNEAQ (reference sequence). Germline trimming cut 11 bases from V and 0 bases from J; bases unmatched to any gene: 9. CDR3 nucleotide sequence: TGTGCCGGGGGTAGCGGGGTAAGCTCCTACAATGAGCAGTTCTTC. Its protein is CAGGSGVSSYNEQFF.

The V call is TRBV6-5, the J call TRBJ1-4, with 11 positions matching TRBD1. The ends lost 8 bases at V and 8 bases at J; junction bases unmatched: 4. The CDR3 contains 13 residues. The germline V gene has CDR1 MNHEY and CDR2 SVGAGI. The CDR3 region is CASGDRGEEKLFF. For the CDR3, the DNA is TGTGCCAGCGGGGACAGGGGGGAAGAAAAACTGTTTTTT.

The chain employs TRBV24-1 and TRBJ1-3; no reliable D call. Germline-derived CDR1 and CDR2 are KGHDR and SFDVKD. The CDR3 totals 12 residues. V was cut by 9 bases and J by 9 bases, with 14 bases left in between. Written as DNA, the CDR3 is TGTGCCACCGGAGACGCCGGCGGCACCATATATTTT. It translates to CATGDAGGTIYF.

V usage is TRBV15 and J usage is TRBJ2-5; unclear D gene. CDR1 is LNHNV, CDR2 YYDKDF, per germline (reference sequence). The CDR3 length is 14 residues. The germline V and J ends were trimmed by 5 bases and 2 bases, with 12 bases remaining between them. The CDR3 region is CATSLSPFQETQYF. CDR3 nucleotides: TGTGCCACCAGCCTGAGCCCTTTTCAAGAGACCCAGTACTTC.

The rearrangement joins TRBV19 to TRBJ2-3; D gene uncertain. This CDR3 spans 14 amino acids. The germline V gene encodes CDR1 LNHDA and CDR2 SQIVND (reference sequence). Between the trimmed V and J ends, which lost 9 bases and 0 bases, there was a span of 13 bases. The CDR3 protein is CASSKVLSTDTQYF. The CDR3, as DNA: TGTGCCAGCTCGAAAGTACTTAGCACAGATACGCAGTATTTT.

The chain carries TRBV19 and TRBJ1-1; D gene ambiguous. V was cut by 3 bases and J by 11 bases, with 13 bases left in between. Per the germline V gene, CDR1 is LNHDA and CDR2 is SQIVND (reference sequence). The CDR3 contains 12 residues. This chain's CDR3 is CASSIPDIAAFF. The CDR3 nucleotides read TGTGCCAGTAGTATTCCCGATATCGCGGCTTTCTTT.

The rearrangement joins TRBV19 to TRBJ2-3, with TRBD1 matching 9 bases. CDR1 is LNHDA, CDR2 SQIVND, per germline (reference sequence). The CDR3 is 17 amino acids. V lost 9 bases, J lost 4 bases, and 17 bases stayed unmatched. The CDR3 nucleotides read TGTGCCAGACTTCCGGGACAGGGTGAAAATTGGGCAGATACGCAGTATTTT. It codes for CARLPGQGENWADTQYF.

The CDR3: CASRTSGITQETQYF. The CDR3 nucleotides are TGCGCCAGCAGGACTAGCGGGATAACACAAGAGACCCAGTACTTC. The chain combines TRBV5-1 with TRBJ2-5; 11 bases are shared with TRBD2. Germline V gene lookup returns CDR1 SGHRS and CDR2 YFSETQ. This CDR3 has 15 residues. V shed 5 bases and J 2 bases; nucleotides not matched to a gene: 5.

The V gene is TRBV20-1, the J gene TRBJ1-1, with a weak D call TRBD1 (5 bases). Germline lookup yields CDR1 DFQATT and CDR2 SNEGSKA (reference sequence). This CDR3 region has 11 residues. Trimming stripped 8 bases from V and 2 bases from J, with 9 bases between. CDR3 sequence reads: CSTGFNTEAFF. DNA of the CDR3: TGCAGTACAGGATTTAACACTGAAGCTTTCTTT.

This clone was observed a handful of times. The chain recombines TRBV6-5 with TRBJ1-1, with D uncertain. Germline CDR1 and CDR2: MNHEY and SVGAGI. The V end lost 7 bases, the J end lost 0 bases, and 12 bases lay between the germline ends. This CDR3 comprises 14 residues. The DNA for the CDR3 is TGTGCCAGCAACCGGGAGAACATGAACACTGAAGCTTTCTTT. This sequence encodes CASNRENMNTEAFF.

The V and J genes are TRBV7-8 and TRBJ1-5; D is perhaps TRBD1 (6 bases). This CDR3 has 14 residues. Germline CDR1 is SGHVS and CDR2 is FQNEAQ. V lost 1 base and J 5 bases, leaving 9 bases between the germline ends. CDR3 sequence reads: CASSLEPGDQPQHF. CDR3 in DNA: TGTGCCAGCAGCTTAGAGCCAGGGGATCAGCCCCAGCATTTT. Variable domain in full (rest from reference TRBV7-8 and TRBJ1-5): GAGVSQSPRYKVAKRGQDVALRCDPISGHVSLFWYQQALGQGPEFLTYFQNEAQLDKSGLPSDRFFAERPEGSVSTLKIQRTQQEDSAVYLCASSLEPGDQPQHFGDGTRLSIL.

The chain combines TRBV30 with TRBJ2-6; D is undetermined. Trimming left V 2 bases short and J 0 bases short, with 11 bases between. Germline V gives CDR1 GTSNPN, CDR2 SVGIG (reference sequence). The CDR3 runs to 16 residues. DNA of the CDR3: TGTGCCTGGAGTTCATACCGAGGCTCTGGGGCCAACGTCCTGACTTTC. This codes for CAWSSYRGSGANVLTF.

The chain is built from TRBV9 and TRBJ1-2; 10 positions agree with TRBD1. There are 16 residues in the CDR3. The V gene end was trimmed by 2 bases and the J gene end by 3 bases; junction bases not matched to a gene: 7. Germline CDR1 SGDLS, CDR2 YYNGEE. The DNA for the CDR3 is TGTGCCAGCAGCGTCGGACAGGGGGGCAGTGACTATGGCTACACCTTC. This codes for CASSVGQGGSDYGYTF.

This rearrangement joins TRBV2 to TRBJ2-1; tentative D call: TRBD1 (6 bases). CDR3 length equals 20 residues. V dropped 4 bases and J dropped 4 bases, with 29 bases sitting between them. From germline, CDR1 is SNHLY and CDR2 FYNNEI. CDR3 in amino acids: CASSVTGPIKHSDSYNEQFF. Written as DNA, the CDR3 is TGTGCCAGCAGTGTGACAGGCCCTATCAAACATAGCGACTCATACAATGAGCAGTTCTTC.